The entry below gives a single T cell receptor (beta chain) sequence along with its context. These data originate in a study of control samples from healthy donors and cancer patients. Assay: immunoSEQ multiplex PCR; the TCRdb copy retains only in-frame clones and omits some. The table shows around 140,000 clones, with about 90% occurring only once. Trimming took 2 bases from V and 2 from J, leaving 10 bases between them. CDR1 is LGHDT and CDR2 is YNNKEL in the germline V gene (reference sequence). This CDR3 comprises 15 residues. The sample taken for sequencing was blood. This rearrangement joins TRBV3-1 (or the pseudogene TRBV3-2) to TRBJ2-1, with D perhaps TRBD2 (6 bases). The clonotype was recovered from a man younger than 30 in good health. The CDR3 nucleotides read TGTGCCAGCAGCCAAACTAGCACCCCCTACAATGAGCAGTTCTTC. Its protein is CASSQTSTPYNEQFF.